Listed below are T cell receptor beta chains from one sample, sequenced in a study of blood T cells in healthy people across ages. From the 5' RACE reads, TCRdb called clonotypes with MiXCR, one entry per CDR3 protein. The sample holds around 700,000 distinct CDR3 sequences, just under 25% seen once. These same data were also listed under a study on T cells of mothers and their children.

The specimen sequenced was blood. The source of these receptors is a boy aged 5-17 years in good health. CDR3s include the opening cysteine and the closing phenylalanine or tryptophan. The D gene is left open where the match is weak. Clone size is stated in some rows and not others, as once, few, many or a class when expanded.

J,V,size,D,CDR3,DNA
TRBJ2-1,TRBV5-1,-,-,CASRIGPPPYNEQFF,TGCGCCAGCCGTATTGGACCCCCTCCCTACAATGAGCAGTTCTTC
TRBJ1-6,TRBV9,few,TRBD1,CASSVLGTGGNSPLHF,TGTGCCAGCAGCGTACTTGGGACAGGGGGTAATTCACCCCTCCACTTT
TRBJ2-5,TRBV5-5,few,-,CASSLVRYQETQYF,TGTGCCAGCAGCTTGGTCCGATACCAAGAGACCCAGTACTTC
TRBJ2-5,TRBV7-7,few,-,CASRKTQYF,TGTGCTAGCAGAAAGACCCAGTACTTC
TRBJ2-1,TRBV9,-,-,CASSLPSGMTRSDNEQFF,TGTGCCAGCAGCCTCCCATCAGGGATGACTAGGTCGGACAATGAGCAGTTCTTC
TRBJ1-4,TRBV29-1,-,-,CSARWANEKLFF,TGCAGCGCGAGGTGGGCTAATGAAAAACTGTTTTTT
TRBJ1-1,TRBV11-2,few,-,CASSFYVDLNTEAFF,TGTGCCAGCAGCTTCTACGTAGACTTGAACACTGAAGCTTTCTTT
TRBJ2-1,TRBV11-2,-,TRBD2,CASSLTGGRSSYNEQFF,TGTGCCAGCAGCTTGACGGGGGGGAGAAGCTCCTACAATGAGCAGTTCTTC
TRBJ2-5,TRBV5-1,-,-,CVSSLEGAETQYF,TGCGTCAGCAGCTTGGAGGGGGCAGAGACCCAGTACTTC
TRBJ1-4,TRBV12-3/TRBV12-4,few,-,CASSQTGRNEKLFF,TGTGCCAGCAGTCAAACGGGGCGTAATGAAAAACTGTTTTTT
TRBJ2-3,TRBV10-2,-,TRBD1,CASSELLGTGQYF,TGCGCCAGCAGTGAGCTCCTCGGGACAGGCCAGTATTTT
TRBJ2-3,TRBV7-2,-,-,CAGSWGLREDTQYF,TGTGCCGGCAGCTGGGGACTTCGTGAAGATACGCAGTATTTT
TRBJ2-5,TRBV20-1,-,TRBD2,CSADPGLAEGETQYF,TGCAGTGCCGACCCTGGACTAGCGGAGGGAGAGACCCAGTACTTC
TRBJ2-7,TRBV4-2,many,-,CASSQDPDATLYEQYF,TGTGCCAGCAGCCAAGATCCCGACGCGACCCTCTACGAGCAGTACTTC
TRBJ2-1,TRBV20-1,-,-,CSARGAFENEQFF,TGCAGTGCTAGAGGGGCATTCGAGAATGAGCAGTTCTTC
TRBJ1-1,TRBV7-9,-,-,CASSVDGLNTEAFF,TGTGCCAGCAGCGTAGACGGGTTGAACACTGAAGCTTTCTTT
TRBJ2-1,TRBV7-8,-,-,CASSFIAANEQFF,TGTGCCAGCAGCTTTATTGCAGCGAACGAGCAGTTCTTC
TRBJ2-7,TRBV12-5,few,-,CASGLVAYEQYF,TGTGCTAGTGGTTTGGTGGCGTACGAGCAGTACTTC
TRBJ2-7,TRBV15,-,-,CATSREGNSYEQYF,TGTGCCACCAGCAGAGAGGGGAACTCCTACGAGCAGTACTTC
TRBJ1-2,TRBV28,few,-,CASSPHGRKNGYTF,TGTGCCAGCAGCCCCCACGGGCGCAAGAATGGCTACACCTTC
TRBJ1-2,TRBV6-5,-,-,CASSSPGGSYGYTF,TGTGCCAGCAGTTCTCCCGGCGGGAGCTATGGCTACACCTTC
TRBJ2-7,TRBV20-1,few,TRBD2,CSARDWREGRGEQYF,TGCAGTGCTAGAGATTGGCGGGAGGGCCGTGGCGAGCAGTACTTC
TRBJ1-2,TRBV20-1,-,-,CSARDLKGVYGYTF,TGCAGTGCTAGAGATCTTAAGGGGGTCTATGGCTACACCTTC
TRBJ2-5,TRBV6-1,few,TRBD2,CASSRQLAGGGETQYF,TGTGCCAGCAGCCGACAACTAGCGGGAGGTGGGGAGACCCAGTACTTC
TRBJ2-7,TRBV7-9,few,TRBD2,CAGSVSERGENEQYF,TGTGCCGGCAGTGTATCGGAGCGGGGGGAAAACGAGCAGTACTTC